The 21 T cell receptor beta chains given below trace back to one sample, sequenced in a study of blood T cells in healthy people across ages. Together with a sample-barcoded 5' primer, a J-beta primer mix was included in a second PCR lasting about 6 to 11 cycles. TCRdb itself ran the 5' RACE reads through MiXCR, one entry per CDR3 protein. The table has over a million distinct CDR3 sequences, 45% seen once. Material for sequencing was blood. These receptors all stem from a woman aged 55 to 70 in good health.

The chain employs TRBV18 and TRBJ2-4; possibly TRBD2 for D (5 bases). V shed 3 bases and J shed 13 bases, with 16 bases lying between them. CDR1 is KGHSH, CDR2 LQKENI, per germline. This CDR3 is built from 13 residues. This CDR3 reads CASSPDYAREQYF. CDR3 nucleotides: TGTGCCAGCTCACCCGACTATGCAAGGGAGCAGTACTTC. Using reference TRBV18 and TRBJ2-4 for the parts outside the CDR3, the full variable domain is NAGVMQNPRHLVRRRGQEARLRCSPMKGHSHVYWYRQLPEEGLKFMVYLQKENIIDESGMPKERFSAEFPKEGPSILRIQQVVRGDSAAYFCASSPDYAREQYFGAGTRLSVL.

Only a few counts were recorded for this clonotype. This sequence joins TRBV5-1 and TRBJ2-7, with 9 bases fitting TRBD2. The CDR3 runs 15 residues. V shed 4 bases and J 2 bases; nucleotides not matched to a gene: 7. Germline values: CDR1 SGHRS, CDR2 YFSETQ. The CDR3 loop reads CASSINKRGAYEQYF. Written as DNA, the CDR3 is TGCGCCAGCAGCATCAATAAGCGGGGGGCCTACGAGCAGTACTTC.

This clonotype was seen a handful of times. As DNA, the CDR3 is TGTGCCAGCTTCAGTTTGAACACTGAAGCTTTCTTT. Translating gives CASFSLNTEAFF. This chain uses TRBV6-5 with TRBJ1-1; D ambiguous. The germline V and J ends were trimmed by 8 bases and 0 bases, with 7 bases remaining between them. The CDR3 has 12 amino acids. Germline CDR1 reads MNHEY; CDR2 reads SVGAGI.

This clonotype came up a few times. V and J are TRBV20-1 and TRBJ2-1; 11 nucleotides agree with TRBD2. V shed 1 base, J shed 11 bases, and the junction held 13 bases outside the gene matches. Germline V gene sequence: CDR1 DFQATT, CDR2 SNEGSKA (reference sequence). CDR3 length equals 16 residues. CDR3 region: CSARAVAGGRDWQQFF. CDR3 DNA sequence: TGCAGTGCTAGAGCTGTAGCGGGAGGGCGGGACTGGCAGCAGTTCTTC.

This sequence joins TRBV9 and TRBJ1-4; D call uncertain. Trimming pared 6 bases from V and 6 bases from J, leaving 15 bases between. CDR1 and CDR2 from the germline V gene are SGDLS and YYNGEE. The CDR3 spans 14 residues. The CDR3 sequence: CASNEGIEDEKLFF. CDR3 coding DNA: TGTGCCAGCAACGAAGGGATTGAAGATGAAAAACTGTTTTTT.

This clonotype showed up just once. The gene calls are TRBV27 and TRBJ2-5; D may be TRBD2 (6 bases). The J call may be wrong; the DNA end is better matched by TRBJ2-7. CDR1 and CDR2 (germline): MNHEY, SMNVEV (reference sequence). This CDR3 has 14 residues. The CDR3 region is CASNPLGRTYEQYF. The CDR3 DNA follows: TGTGCCAGCAACCCCCTCGGGAGAACCTACGAGCAGTACTTC.

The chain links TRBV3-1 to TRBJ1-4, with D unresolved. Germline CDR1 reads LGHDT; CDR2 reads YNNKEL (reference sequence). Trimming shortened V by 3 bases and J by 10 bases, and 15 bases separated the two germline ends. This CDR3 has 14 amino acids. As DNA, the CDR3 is TGTGCCAGCAGCCAGGTTTCAGCAGGCGGAAAACTGTTTTTT. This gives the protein CASSQVSAGGKLFF.

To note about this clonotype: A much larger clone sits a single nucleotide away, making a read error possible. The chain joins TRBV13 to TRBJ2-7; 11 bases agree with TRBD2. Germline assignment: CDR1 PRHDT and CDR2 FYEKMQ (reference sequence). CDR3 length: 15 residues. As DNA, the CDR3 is TGTGCCATCAGCCGGGGGACTAGCGGTCCCTACGAGCAGTACTTC. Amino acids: CAISRGTSGPYEQYF.

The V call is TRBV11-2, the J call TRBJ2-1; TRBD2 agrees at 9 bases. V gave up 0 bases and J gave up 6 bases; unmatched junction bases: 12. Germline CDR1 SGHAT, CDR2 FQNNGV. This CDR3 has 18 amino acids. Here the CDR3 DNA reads TGTGCCAGCAGCTTAGATCCCACCGGGACTAGCTTTCGCAATGAGCAGTTCTTC. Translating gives CASSLDPTGTSFRNEQFF.

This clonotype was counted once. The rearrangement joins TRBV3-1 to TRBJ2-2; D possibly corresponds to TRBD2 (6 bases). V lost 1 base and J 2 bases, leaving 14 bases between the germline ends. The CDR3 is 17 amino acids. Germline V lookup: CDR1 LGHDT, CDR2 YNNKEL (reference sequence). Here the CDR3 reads CASSQVTAGLNTGELFF. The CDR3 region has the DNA TGTGCCAGCAGCCAAGTTACCGCGGGGCTAAACACCGGGGAGCTGTTTTTT.

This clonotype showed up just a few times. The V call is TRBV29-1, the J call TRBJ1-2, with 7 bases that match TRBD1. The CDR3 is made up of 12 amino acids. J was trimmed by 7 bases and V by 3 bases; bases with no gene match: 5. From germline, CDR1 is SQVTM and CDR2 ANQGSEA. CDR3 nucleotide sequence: TGCAGCGTTGATGACAGGGCGCGTGGCTACACCTTC. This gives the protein CSVDDRARGYTF.

In DNA form, the CDR3 reads TGTGCCAGCAGCTCCGGGACTAGCTTTGAGCAGTTCTTC. Translated, it gives CASSSGTSFEQFF. J is TRBJ2-1 and V is TRBV2, with 9 bases aligning to TRBD2. Germline-derived CDR1 and CDR2 are SNHLY and FYNNEI. The CDR3 sequence is 13 residues long. The V gene end was trimmed by 6 bases and the J gene end by 9 bases; junction bases not matched to a gene: 6. Full variable domain (remainder filled in from reference TRBV2 and TRBJ2-1): EPEVTQTPSHQVTQMGQEVILRCVPISNHLYFYWYRQILGQKVEFLVSFYNNEISEKSEIFDDQFSVERPDGSNFTLKIRSTKLEDSAMYFCASSSGTSFEQFFGPGTRLTVL.

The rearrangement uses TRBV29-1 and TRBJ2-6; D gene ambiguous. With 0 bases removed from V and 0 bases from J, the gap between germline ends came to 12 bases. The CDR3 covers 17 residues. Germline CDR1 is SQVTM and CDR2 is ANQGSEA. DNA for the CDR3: TGCAGCGTTGAAGATGTTGGGCAGAGCTCTGGGGCCAACGTCCTGACTTTC. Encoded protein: CSVEDVGQSSGANVLTF.

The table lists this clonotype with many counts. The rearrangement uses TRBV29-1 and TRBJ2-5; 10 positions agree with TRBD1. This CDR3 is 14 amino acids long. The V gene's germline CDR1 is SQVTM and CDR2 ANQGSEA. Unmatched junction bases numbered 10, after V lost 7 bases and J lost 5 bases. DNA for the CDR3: TGCAGCGCCGGAGGTGGGACAGGGGACGAGACCCAGTACTTC. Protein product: CSAGGGTGDETQYF.

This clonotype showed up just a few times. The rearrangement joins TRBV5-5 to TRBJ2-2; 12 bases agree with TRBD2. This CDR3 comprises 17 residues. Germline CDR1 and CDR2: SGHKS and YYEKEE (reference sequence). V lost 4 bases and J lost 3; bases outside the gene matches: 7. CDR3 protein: CASSPRTSGMDTGELFF. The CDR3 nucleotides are TGTGCCAGCAGCCCTCGGACTAGCGGGATGGACACCGGGGAGCTGTTTTTT.

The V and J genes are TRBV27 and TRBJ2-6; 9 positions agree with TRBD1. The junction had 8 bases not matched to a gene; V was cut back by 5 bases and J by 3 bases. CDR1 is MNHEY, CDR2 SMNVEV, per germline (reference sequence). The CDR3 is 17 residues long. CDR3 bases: TGTGCCAGCAGTACCCGGACAGGGGCTTATGGGGCCAACGTCCTGACTTTC. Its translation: CASSTRTGAYGANVLTF. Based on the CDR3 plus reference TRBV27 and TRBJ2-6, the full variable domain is EAQVTQNPRYLITVTGKKLTVTCSQNMNHEYMSWYRQDPGLGLRQIYYSMNVEVTDKGDVPEGYKVSRKEKRNFPLILESPSPNQTSLYFCASSTRTGAYGANVLTFGAGSRLTVL.

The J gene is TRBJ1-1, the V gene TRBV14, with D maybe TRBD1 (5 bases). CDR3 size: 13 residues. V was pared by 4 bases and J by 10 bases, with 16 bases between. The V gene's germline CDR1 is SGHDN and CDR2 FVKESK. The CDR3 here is CASSRTGTLIAFF. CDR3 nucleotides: TGTGCCAGCAGCCGGACTGGGACCCTCATAGCTTTCTTT.

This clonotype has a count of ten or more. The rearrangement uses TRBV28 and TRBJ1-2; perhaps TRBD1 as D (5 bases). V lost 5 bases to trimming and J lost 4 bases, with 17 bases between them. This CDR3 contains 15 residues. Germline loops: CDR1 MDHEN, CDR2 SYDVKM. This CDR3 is CASSQDRGMTYGYTF. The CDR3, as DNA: TGTGCCAGCAGTCAAGATCGGGGGATGACCTATGGCTACACCTTC.

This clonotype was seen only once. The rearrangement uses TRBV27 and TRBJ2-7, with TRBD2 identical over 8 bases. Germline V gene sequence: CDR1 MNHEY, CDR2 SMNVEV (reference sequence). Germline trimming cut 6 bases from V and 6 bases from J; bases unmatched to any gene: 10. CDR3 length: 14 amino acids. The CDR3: CASSGDGRAGEQYF. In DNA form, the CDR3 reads TGTGCCAGCAGCGGAGACGGGAGGGCGGGCGAGCAGTACTTC.

The CDR3, as DNA: TGTGCCATCTCAACTAGCGGGAACTACGAGCAGTACTTC. As protein: CAISTSGNYEQYF. The chain joins TRBV10-3 to TRBJ2-7; 10 nucleotides line up with TRBD2. The CDR3 loop spans 13 amino acids. Unmatched junction bases numbered 4, after V lost 8 bases and J lost 3 bases. Germline CDR1 reads ENHRY; CDR2 reads SYGVKD.

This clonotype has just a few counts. CDR3 residues: CASSQGLGRVGELFF. As DNA, the CDR3 is TGTGCCAGCAGCCAAGGCCTTGGCAGGGTCGGGGAGCTGTTTTTT. The chain uses TRBV3-1 and TRBJ2-2; D possibly corresponds to TRBD1 (5 bases). Germline V gene sequence: CDR1 LGHDT, CDR2 YNNKEL (reference sequence). V lost 1 base and J lost 7, with 13 bases in between. There are 15 residues in the CDR3.